This T cell receptor (beta chain) was documented in a study of cytomegalovirus exposure and HLA in healthy donors. Researchers ran the PCR with 60 Vbeta and 13 Jbeta primers. The repertoire was sequenced with immunoSEQ multiplex PCR; TCRdb's copy has only in-frame clones and lacks some. The sample shows about 78,000 clones, roughly 80% of them seen only once. Notes on the study in general: Researchers had no immune exposure information except CMV serostatus available. Later analysis associated a missense DCLRE1C variant with TCR beta V- and J-gene trimming. Across donors, sequencing depth was assumed by presence/absence analyses to be roughly uniform. CMV antigen specificity of three CMV-associated chains was confirmed in vitro.

On this clone: What it binds is unknown.

V shed 6 bases and J shed 1 base, with 16 bases lying between them. The CDR3 has 15 residues. The germline V gene encodes CDR1 SEHNR and CDR2 FQNEAQ (reference sequence). The receptor's source is a man aged 50 to 59 in good health and CMV-seropositive. V is TRBV7-9 and J is TRBJ2-7; TRBD2 might be the D (6 bases). The sequenced sample was PBMCs. The CDR3 spells CASSPPGGVSYEQYF. The DNA of the CDR3 is TGTGCCAGCAGTCCCCCCGGAGGGGTTTCCTACGAGCAGTACTTC.